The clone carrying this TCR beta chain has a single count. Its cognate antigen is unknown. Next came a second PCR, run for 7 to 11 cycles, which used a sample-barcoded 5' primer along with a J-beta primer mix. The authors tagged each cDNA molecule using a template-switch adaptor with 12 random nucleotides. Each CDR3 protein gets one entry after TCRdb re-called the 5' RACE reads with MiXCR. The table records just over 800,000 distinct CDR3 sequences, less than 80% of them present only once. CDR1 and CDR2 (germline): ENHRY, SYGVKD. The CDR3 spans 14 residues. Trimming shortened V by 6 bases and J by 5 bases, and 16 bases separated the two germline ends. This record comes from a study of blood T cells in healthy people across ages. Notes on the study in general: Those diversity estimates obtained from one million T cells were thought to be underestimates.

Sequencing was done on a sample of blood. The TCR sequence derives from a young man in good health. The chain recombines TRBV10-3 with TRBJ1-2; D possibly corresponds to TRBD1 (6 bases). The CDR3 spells CAIRDQGLRYGYTF. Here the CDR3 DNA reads TGTGCCATCAGGGATCAGGGGCTGCGATATGGCTACACCTTC.